Listed below are T cell receptor beta chains from one sample, sequenced in a study of naive and memory T cell subsets. A single record per CDR3 protein comes from TCRdb applying MiXCR to the 5' RACE reads. The table shows tens of thousands of distinct CDR3 sequences, with roughly 8.1% occurring only once. The source is a female donor in good health. CDR3s include the opening cysteine and the closing phenylalanine or tryptophan. The order of the fields is J gene, V gene, D gene, clone size, CDR3 DNA, CDR3 protein. The D gene is left open where the match is weak. Some rows mark clone size as missing; the rest say once, few, many or name a class of expanded clone.

TRBJ1-2 | TRBV6-5 | TRBD1 | few | TGTGCCAGTAAGGGACAGGGGGCAACTTACGACGGCTACACCTTC | CASKGQGATYDGYTF
TRBJ2-7 | TRBV28 | TRBD1 | many | TGTGCCAATCAGGACAGGGAAGACGGCGAGCAGTACTTC | CANQDREDGEQYF
TRBJ1-1 | TRBV20-1 | TRBD1 | few | TGCAGTGCTAGAGATCGGCGGGACAGGGAACTTCGTACTGAAGCTTTCTTT | CSARDRRDRELRTEAFF
TRBJ1-1 | TRBV6-5 | NA | many | TGTGCCAGCAGTTTAGACGGGGCGGTTGGGACTGAAGCTTTCTTT | CASSLDGAVGTEAFF
TRBJ2-1 | TRBV29-1 | NA | many | TGCAGCGTTGGGCCTCCCAACAATGAGCAGTTCTTC | CSVGPPNNEQFF
TRBJ2-3 | TRBV5-1 | TRBD1 | NA | TGCGCCAGCAGCCGTAATCCCCAACAGGGGGCGACGGATACGCAGTATTTT | CASSRNPQQGATDTQYF
TRBJ2-1 | TRBV21-1 | NA | NA | TGTGCCAGCAGCAAAGCAGGGGCGAAGCGGGAGTTTATCAATGAGCAGTTCTTC | CASSKAGAKREFINEQFF
TRBJ2-7 | TRBV6-5 | NA | few | TGTGCCAGCAGCCTGACAGGACGGACCGGCGGGGAGCAGTACTTC | CASSLTGRTGGEQYF
TRBJ2-3 | TRBV20-1 | NA | few | TGCAGTGCTAGAGATGATAAGGGCAACACAGATACGCAGTATTTT | CSARDDKGNTDTQYF
TRBJ1-1 | TRBV29-1 | NA | many | TGCAGCGTTGACGGCGGCACTGAAGCTTTCTTT | CSVDGGTEAFF
TRBJ2-1 | TRBV7-9 | NA | NA | TGTGCCAGCAGCTCAGTTATCGCCAACTACAATGAGCAGTTCTTC | CASSSVIANYNEQFF
TRBJ1-2 | TRBV12-3/TRBV12-4 | NA | NA | TGTGCCAGCAGTTTAGATGCAATGGGAAACTATGGCTACACCTTC | CASSLDAMGNYGYTF
TRBJ2-2 | TRBV7-9 | NA | NA | TGTGCCAGCATCCAAGACGGATCCTACACCGGGGAGCTGTTTTTT | CASIQDGSYTGELFF
TRBJ1-2 | TRBV30 | NA | few | TGTGCCTGGAGTGTATGGGGACGGATTAACTATGGCTACACCTTC | CAWSVWGRINYGYTF
TRBJ2-2 | TRBV19 | NA | few | TGTGCCAGTAGTATTCCCCGGGACGGCACCGGGGAGCTGTTTTTT | CASSIPRDGTGELFF
TRBJ2-7 | TRBV7-2 | TRBD2 | few | TGTGCCAGCAGCCCCGGGACTAGCGGACCCTACGAGCAGTACTTC | CASSPGTSGPYEQYF
TRBJ1-6 | TRBV9 | NA | many | TGTGCCAGCAGCATGGAGAATTCACCCCTCCACTTT | CASSMENSPLHF
TRBJ2-7 | TRBV4-1 | NA | NA | TGCGCCAGCAGCCAAGATCCAGGGAACTACGAGCAGTACTTC | CASSQDPGNYEQYF
TRBJ1-5 | TRBV28 | NA | many | TGTGCCAGCAGTCTACGAGGGCAGCCCCAGCATTTT | CASSLRGQPQHF
TRBJ2-1 | TRBV5-1 | TRBD2 | NA | TGCGCCAGCAGCCCCCTTTCGGGGGGTGGGTACAATGAGCAGTTCTTC | CASSPLSGGGYNEQFF
TRBJ1-6 | TRBV6-5 | NA | few | TGTGCCAGCAGTTACGAAGTGGCGTCACCCCTCCACTTT | CASSYEVASPLHF
TRBJ1-2 | TRBV19 | TRBD1 | few | TGTGCCAGTAGTATAGGGCTAGGACAGGGGGCGCGATCCGGCTACACCTTC | CASSIGLGQGARSGYTF
TRBJ2-3 | TRBV28 | TRBD2 | few | TGTGCCAGCAGTACGGGCCCAGCGGGGAGCGCAGATACGCAGTATTTT | CASSTGPAGSADTQYF
TRBJ1-6 | TRBV6-6 | TRBD1 | many | TGTGCCAGCAACCCCCAGGGGGGCGCTTCACCCCTCCACTTT | CASNPQGGASPLHF
TRBJ2-7 | TRBV3-1 | TRBD2 | many | TGTGCCAGCAGCCAGGCGGGGGGGTCCTACGAGCAGTACTTC | CASSQAGGSYEQYF
TRBJ1-5 | TRBV7-2 | TRBD1 | many | TGTGCCAGCAGCTTGACAGGGAATCAGCCCCAGCATTTT | CASSLTGNQPQHF
TRBJ1-1 | TRBV5-1 | NA | NA | TGCGCCAGCAGCTCGGGGGTCGGTGTAAACACTGAAGCTTTCTTT | CASSSGVGVNTEAFF